What follows are 12 T cell receptor beta chains derived from one specimen sequenced in a study of blood T cell repertoires in COVID-19. Profiling relied on immunoSEQ multiplex PCR, and the TCRdb table lists in-frame clones only, not all of them. This repertoire shows 300,000 to 350,000 clones, roughly 87% found once; its top ten account for around 8.9%. The specimen sequenced was peripheral blood. These receptors all come from a man aged 25 to 40 with COVID-19, enrolled during active disease.

The chain couples TRBV24-1 to TRBJ1-2; the match to TRBD1 covers 8 bases. In germline, CDR1 is KGHDR, CDR2 SFDVKD. The V segment lost 5 bases and the J segment 13 bases; nucleotides outside the gene matches: 8. The CDR3 runs 12 residues. CDR3 DNA: TGTGCCACCAGTGGTAACCAGGGACAGGTCACCTTC. Amino acids: CATSGNQGQVTF.

This chain joins TRBV6-5 and TRBJ1-1; TRBD1 agrees at 7 bases. With V trimmed by 6 bases and J by 5 bases, 9 bases remained unmatched. This CDR3 comprises 14 residues. Germline loops: CDR1 MNHEY, CDR2 SVGAGI. DNA for the CDR3: TGTGCCAGCAGACGACAGGGTGAGTGGACTGAAGCTTTCTTT. Translating gives CASRRQGEWTEAFF.

The chain recombines TRBV7-8 with TRBJ2-7, with TRBD1 as a possible D gene (6 bases). V dropped 7 bases and J dropped 4 bases, with 23 bases sitting between them. CDR1 SGHVS and CDR2 FQNEAQ come from the germline V gene. The CDR3 loop spans 16 amino acids. The CDR3 loop reads CASIPGPSRGSYEQYF. The CDR3 bases are TGTGCCAGCATCCCTGGTCCGAGCAGGGGATCTTACGAGCAGTACTTC.

The gene calls are TRBV28 and TRBJ2-7, with D possibly TRBD2 on 5 matching bases. The V gene's germline CDR1 is MDHEN and CDR2 SYDVKM. The CDR3 runs 15 residues. V was pared by 4 bases and J by 1 base, with 14 bases between. The CDR3 region has the DNA TGTGCCAGCAGTTCACCATTGAGGGCTTCCTACGAGCAGTACTTC. It encodes CASSSPLRASYEQYF.

The CDR3 protein is CASSLAPHYSAGELFF. The CDR3 coding sequence is TGTGCCAGCAGCTTAGCACCCCACTACTCGGCCGGGGAGCTGTTTTTT. V usage is TRBV7-2 and J usage is TRBJ2-2; D remains ambiguous. V shed 0 bases and J shed 6 bases, with 14 bases lying between them. CDR1 is SGHTA, CDR2 FQGNSA, per germline. This CDR3 is 16 amino acids long.

The rearrangement joins TRBV6-1 to TRBJ1-5; 10 bases align to TRBD1. Unmatched junction bases numbered 16, after V lost 4 bases and J lost 1 base. Germline CDR1 is MNHNS and CDR2 is SASEGT. The CDR3 consists of 20 residues. The CDR3 region is CASSGAWGQGSIGSNQPQHF. The CDR3 DNA sequence: TGTGCCAGCAGTGGAGCCTGGGGACAGGGGTCTATAGGGAGCAATCAGCCCCAGCATTTT.

Concerning this clone: This same CDR3 is encoded by further DNA sequences in the sample. V usage is TRBV4-3 and J usage is TRBJ2-7, with D possibly TRBD1 on 5 matching bases. CDR3 size: 13 residues. V lost 0 bases, J lost 2 bases, and 5 bases lay in between. Germline loops: CDR1 LGHNA, CDR2 YSLEER. CDR3: CASSQDRAYEQYF. In DNA, the CDR3 is TGCGCCAGCAGCCAAGACAGGGCCTACGAGCAGTACTTC.

The chain has TRBV7-6 and TRBJ1-2, with a weak D call TRBD1 (5 bases). CDR1 is SGHVS, CDR2 FNYEAQ, per germline. The germline V and J ends were trimmed by 3 bases and 0 bases, with 17 bases remaining between them. There are 17 residues in the CDR3. CDR3 bases: TGTGCCAGCAGCTTTAGGCAGGGTACGAAAGCTAACTATGGCTACACCTTC. Its protein product is CASSFRQGTKANYGYTF.

This clone was found a few times. V is TRBV6-1 and J is TRBJ1-5; D ambiguous. This CDR3 has 14 residues. V was cut by 0 bases and J by 4 bases, with 7 bases left in between. The germline V gene has CDR1 MNHNS and CDR2 SASEGT. CDR3 amino acids: CASSEALRNQPQHF. The CDR3 DNA reads TGTGCCAGCAGTGAAGCGCTTCGGAATCAGCCCCAGCATTTT.

The V call is TRBV19, the J call TRBJ1-2; TRBD1 matches 11 bases. Germline CDR1 is LNHDA and CDR2 is SQIVND (reference sequence). Trimming cost V 3 bases and J 1 base; bases outside gene matches: 4. The CDR3 contains 16 residues. This CDR3 reads CASSIGQGAGNYGYTF. The CDR3 nucleotides read TGTGCCAGTAGTATTGGACAGGGGGCGGGTAACTATGGCTACACCTTC.

The V gene is TRBV4-1, the J gene TRBJ2-5; 8 nucleotides match TRBD2. With 0 bases clipped from V and 2 bases from J, the junction kept 5 bases outside the gene matches. This CDR3 region has 16 residues. The V gene's germline CDR1 is MGHRA and CDR2 YSYEKL. The chain's CDR3 is CASSQDQGLGQETQYF. CDR3 sequence (DNA): TGCGCCAGCAGCCAAGATCAGGGACTAGGGCAAGAGACCCAGTACTTC.

The chain is built from TRBV10-3 and TRBJ2-3; tentatively, D is TRBD2 (6 bases). Per germline, CDR1 ENHRY and CDR2 SYGVKD. The V and J ends lost 8 bases and 1 base respectively, with 10 bases between them. The CDR3 contains 13 residues. CDR3 region: CAISERGTDTQYF. DNA of the CDR3: TGTGCCATCTCGGAGCGGGGCACAGATACGCAGTATTTT.